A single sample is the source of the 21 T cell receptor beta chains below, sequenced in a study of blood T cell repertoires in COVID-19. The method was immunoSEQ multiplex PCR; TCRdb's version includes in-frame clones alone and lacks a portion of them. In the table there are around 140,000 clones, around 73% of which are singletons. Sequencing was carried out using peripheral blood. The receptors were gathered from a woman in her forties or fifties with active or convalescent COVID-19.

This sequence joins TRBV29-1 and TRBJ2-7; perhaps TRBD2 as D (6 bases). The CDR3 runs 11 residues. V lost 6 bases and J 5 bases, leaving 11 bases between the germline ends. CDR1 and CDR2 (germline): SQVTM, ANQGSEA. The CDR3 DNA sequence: TGCAGCGTGGAACTAGCAAACGAGCAGTACTTC. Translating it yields CSVELANEQYF.

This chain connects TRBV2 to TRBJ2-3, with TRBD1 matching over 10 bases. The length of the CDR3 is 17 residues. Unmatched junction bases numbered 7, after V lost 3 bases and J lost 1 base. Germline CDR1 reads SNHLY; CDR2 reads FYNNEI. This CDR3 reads CASSDPRQGAGTDTQYF. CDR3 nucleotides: TGTGCCAGCAGTGATCCCCGACAGGGGGCAGGCACAGATACGCAGTATTTT.

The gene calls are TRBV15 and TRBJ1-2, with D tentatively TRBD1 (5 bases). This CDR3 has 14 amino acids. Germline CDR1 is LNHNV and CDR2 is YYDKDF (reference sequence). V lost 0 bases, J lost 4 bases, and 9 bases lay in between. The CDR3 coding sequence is TGTGCCACCAGCAGAGATCCCGACAGCTATGGCTACACCTTC. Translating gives CATSRDPDSYGYTF.

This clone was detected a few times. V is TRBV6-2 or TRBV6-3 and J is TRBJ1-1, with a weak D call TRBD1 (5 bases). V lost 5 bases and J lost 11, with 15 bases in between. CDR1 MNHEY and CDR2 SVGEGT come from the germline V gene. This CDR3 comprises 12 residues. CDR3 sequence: CASSPRGGWAFF. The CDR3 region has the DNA TGTGCCAGCAGTCCCCGTGGGGGGTGGGCTTTCTTT.

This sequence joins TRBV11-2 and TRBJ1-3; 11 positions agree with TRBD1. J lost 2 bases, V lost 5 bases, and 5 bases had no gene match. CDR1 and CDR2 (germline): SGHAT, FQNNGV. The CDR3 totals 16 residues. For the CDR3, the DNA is TGTGCCAGCAGCCCAGGACAGGGGGCGCCTGGAAACACCATATATTTT. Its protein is CASSPGQGAPGNTIYF.

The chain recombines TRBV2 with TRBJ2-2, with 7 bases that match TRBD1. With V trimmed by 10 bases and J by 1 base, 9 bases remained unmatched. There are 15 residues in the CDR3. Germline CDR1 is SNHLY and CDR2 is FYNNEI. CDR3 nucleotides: TGTGCCACCAAAGAGACAGGGATGAACACCGGGGAGCTGTTTTTT. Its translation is CATKETGMNTGELFF.

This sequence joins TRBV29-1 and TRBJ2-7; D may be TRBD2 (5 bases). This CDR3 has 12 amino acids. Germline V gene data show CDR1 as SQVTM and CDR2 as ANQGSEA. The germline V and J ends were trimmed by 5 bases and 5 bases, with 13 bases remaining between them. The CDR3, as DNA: TGCAGCGTTATCTCCGGGATGAACGAGCAGTACTTC. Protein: CSVISGMNEQYF.

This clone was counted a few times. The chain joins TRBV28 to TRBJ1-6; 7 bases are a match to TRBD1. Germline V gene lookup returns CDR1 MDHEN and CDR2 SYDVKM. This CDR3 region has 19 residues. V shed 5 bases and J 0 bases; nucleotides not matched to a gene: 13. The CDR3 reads CASSPPRSTGSSYNSPLHF. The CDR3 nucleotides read TGTGCCAGCAGTCCCCCCAGATCGACAGGGAGCTCCTATAATTCACCCCTCCACTTT.

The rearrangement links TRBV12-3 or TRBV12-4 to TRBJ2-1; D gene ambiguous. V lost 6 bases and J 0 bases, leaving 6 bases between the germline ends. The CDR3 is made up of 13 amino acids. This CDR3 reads CASRPSSYNEQFF. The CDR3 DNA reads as TGTGCCAGCAGACCGAGCTCCTACAATGAGCAGTTCTTC.

CDR3 in amino acids: CASSRPSEGHTIYF. The CDR3 nucleotides are TGTGCCAGCTCCCGGCCCAGCGAGGGTCACACCATATATTTT. The chain has TRBV18 and TRBJ1-3; D call uncertain. Between the trimmed V and J ends, which lost 6 bases and 8 bases, there was a span of 17 bases. This CDR3 spans 14 amino acids. CDR1 and CDR2 from the germline V gene are KGHSH and LQKENI.

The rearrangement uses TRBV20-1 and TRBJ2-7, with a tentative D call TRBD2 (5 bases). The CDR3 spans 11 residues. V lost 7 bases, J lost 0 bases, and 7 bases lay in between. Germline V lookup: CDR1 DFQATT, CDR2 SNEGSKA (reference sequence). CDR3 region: CSGESSYEQYF. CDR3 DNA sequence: TGCAGTGGGGAGAGCTCCTACGAGCAGTACTTC.

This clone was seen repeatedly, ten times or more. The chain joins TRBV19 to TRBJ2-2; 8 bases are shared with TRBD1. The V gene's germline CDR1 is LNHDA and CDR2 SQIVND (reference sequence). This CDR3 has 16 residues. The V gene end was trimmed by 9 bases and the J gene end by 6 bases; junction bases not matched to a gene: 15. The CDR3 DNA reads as TGTGCCAGCAGGCTTGGACAGGGCTACTTTTCCGGGGAGCTGTTTTTT. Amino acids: CASRLGQGYFSGELFF.

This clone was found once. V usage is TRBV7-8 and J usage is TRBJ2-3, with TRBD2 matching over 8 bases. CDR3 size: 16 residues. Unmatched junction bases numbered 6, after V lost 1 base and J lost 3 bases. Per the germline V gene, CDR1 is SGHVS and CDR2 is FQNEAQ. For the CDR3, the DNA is TGTGCCAGCAGCTTAGTAACGGGGGGGGAGACAGATACGCAGTATTTT. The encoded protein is CASSLVTGGETDTQYF.

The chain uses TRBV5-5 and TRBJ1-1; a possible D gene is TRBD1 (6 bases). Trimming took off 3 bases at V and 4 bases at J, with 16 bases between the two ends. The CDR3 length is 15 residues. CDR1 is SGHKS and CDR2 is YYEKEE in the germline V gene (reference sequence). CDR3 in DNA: TGTGCCAGCAGCTCCCCCGAGGGGGGGGGCACTGAAGCTTTCTTT. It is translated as CASSSPEGGGTEAFF.

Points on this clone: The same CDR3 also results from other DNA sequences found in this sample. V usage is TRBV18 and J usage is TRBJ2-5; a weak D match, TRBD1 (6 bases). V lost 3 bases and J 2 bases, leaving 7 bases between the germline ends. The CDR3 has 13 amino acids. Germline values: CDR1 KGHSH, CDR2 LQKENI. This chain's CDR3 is CASSPGQQETQYF. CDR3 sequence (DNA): TGTGCCAGCTCACCGGGACAACAAGAGACCCAGTACTTC.

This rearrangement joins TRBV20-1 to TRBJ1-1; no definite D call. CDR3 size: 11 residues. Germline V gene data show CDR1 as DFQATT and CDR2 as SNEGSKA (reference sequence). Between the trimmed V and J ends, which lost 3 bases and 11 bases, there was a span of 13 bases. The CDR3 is CSARIPGYAFF. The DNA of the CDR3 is TGCAGTGCTAGGATCCCGGGGTATGCTTTCTTT.

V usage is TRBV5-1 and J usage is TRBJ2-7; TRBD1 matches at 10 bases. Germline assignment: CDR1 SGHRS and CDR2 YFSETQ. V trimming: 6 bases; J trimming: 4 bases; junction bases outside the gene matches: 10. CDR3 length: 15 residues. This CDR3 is CASKVGTGVFYEQYF. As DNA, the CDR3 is TGCGCCAGCAAAGTAGGGACAGGGGTTTTTTACGAGCAGTACTTC.

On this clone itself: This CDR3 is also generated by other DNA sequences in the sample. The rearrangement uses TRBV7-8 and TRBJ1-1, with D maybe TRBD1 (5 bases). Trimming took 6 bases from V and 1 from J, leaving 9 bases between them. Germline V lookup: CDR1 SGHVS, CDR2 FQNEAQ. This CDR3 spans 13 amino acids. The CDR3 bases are TGTGCCAGCAGGGTTACAGGGAACACTGAAGCTTTCTTT. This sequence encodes CASRVTGNTEAFF.

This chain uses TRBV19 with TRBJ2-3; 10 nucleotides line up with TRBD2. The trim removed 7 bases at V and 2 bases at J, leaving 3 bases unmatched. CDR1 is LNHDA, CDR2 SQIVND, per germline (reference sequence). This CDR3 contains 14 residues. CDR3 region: CASTGTSDTDTQYF. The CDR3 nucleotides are TGTGCCAGTACCGGGACTAGCGACACAGATACGCAGTATTTT.

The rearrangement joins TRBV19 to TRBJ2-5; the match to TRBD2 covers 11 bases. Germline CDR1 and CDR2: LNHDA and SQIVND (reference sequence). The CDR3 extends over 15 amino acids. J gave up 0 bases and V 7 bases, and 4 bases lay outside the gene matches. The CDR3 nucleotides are TGTGCCAGTACTCCGGGACTAGCGGACCAAGAGACCCAGTACTTC. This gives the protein CASTPGLADQETQYF.

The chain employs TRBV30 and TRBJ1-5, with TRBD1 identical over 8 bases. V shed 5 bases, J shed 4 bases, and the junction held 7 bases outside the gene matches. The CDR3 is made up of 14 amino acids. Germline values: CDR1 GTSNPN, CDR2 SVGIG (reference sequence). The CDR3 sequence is CAWARGRRNQPQHF. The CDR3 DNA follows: TGTGCCTGGGCCAGGGGGCGCAGGAATCAGCCCCAGCATTTT.